This T cell receptor (beta chain) came from a study of identical twins (TCRdb year 2016). Describing the broader study: To test whether fetal clonotypes persist, this study deep-sequenced TCR alpha and beta repertoires from monozygotic twins, from unrelated adults of various ages, and from cord blood. Replicate twin experiments were performed at different times using different library preparation protocols to rule out contamination. Results the study describes overall, beyond this receptor: Out-of-frame TCR alpha sharing in monozygotic twins was systematically underestimated by recombination models, whereas sharing between unrelated individuals was in agreement with the recombination models. Because the same donors could not be followed over many years, the conclusions relied on cross-sectional statistical analysis. Abundant cord blood beta clonotypes carried fewer insertions; young adult naive repertoires showed a weaker similar trend, while memory repertoires showed none. Invariant T cells such as MAIT and iNKT could partly confound zero-insertion analyses, although diverse VJ usage argued against such confounding for most clonotypes. Compared with coincidental sharing between unrelated individuals, out-of-frame TCR alpha sequences shared between twins had an excess of sequences with low generation probability. Excess twin sharing in beta out-of-frame sequences was weaker because fewer shared sequences lowered the signal-to-noise ratio.

A word on this clonotype: Its antigen is currently not known. There are no base qualities to consult, and no much larger clone falls within one base.

Library generation was performed with 5' RACE. Data came from an Illumina HiSeq 2000. A universal primer binding site was introduced by template switching, and a unique molecular identifier was present in the final cDNA, enabling accurate counting of TCR cDNA molecules. First-strand cDNA for TCR alpha and beta chains was synthesized from specific primers in the conserved constant-segment region. Each cDNA library was double barcoded, with a SMART-Mk sample barcode plus Illumina barcodes, to control for contamination. TruSeq adapter sequences along with Illumina sample barcodes were introduced in two successive PCR steps. Sequencing of the TCR alpha and beta cDNA libraries was done on the Illumina HiSeq platform using custom primers. In the paper's pipeline: Unique molecular identifiers were extracted from raw reads with MiGEC, and CDR3 positions were determined with MiXCR. Recombination models were inferred per individual with the repgenHMM and IGoR tools using an EM algorithm. The tcR package in R was used for shared clonotype analysis, with sharing normalized by the product of cloneset sizes. To study raw recombination free of thymic and clonal selection effects, out-of-frame nonproductive sequences were analyzed. TCRdb's own reprocessing of the public reads used fastp at Q25 and MiXCR and kept productive beta chains. Rows with a matching CDR3 protein are joined into one entry that keeps the most common DNA and genes. TCRdb's processing, not the authors', yielded these V and J calls. This sample holds some 300,000 distinct CDR3 sequences; approximately 13% were observed only once. Approximately 7.9% of the sample is in the top ten clones.

Every donor was a healthy Caucasian. The twin cohort consisted of three pairs of female monozygotic twins, all aged roughly 18 to 30 years. Positive isolation kits from Invitrogen were used to isolate the CD4+ and CD8+ T cell populations. The trim is 0 bases for V and 3 bases for J, with a gap of 6 bases between the germline ends. The CDR3 has 14 amino acids, counting the end cysteine and phenylalanine. Left in the record is the CDR3 DNA by itself, 42 bases read in frame from the first base. The germline V gene sets CDR1 to MNHNS and CDR2 to SASEGT. These data were also reused for a study on yellow fever vaccine responses in identical twins. As the second publication notes: According to the authors, the vaccine-induced T cell response in identical twins seemed to be partly convergent and partly specific to each individual. In the study, vaccine-responding T cell clones were precisely tracked in identical twins.

Sample: CD8+ T cells sorted from blood. The chain employs TRBV6-1 and TRBJ2-1; TRBD1 is a possible D gene, resting on 6 matching bases. The sequence derives from a woman between 18 and 29 years old in good health. Here is the DNA: TGTGCCAGCAGTGAAGCGGACAGCTACAATGAGCAGTTCTTC. This encodes CASSEADSYNEQFF.